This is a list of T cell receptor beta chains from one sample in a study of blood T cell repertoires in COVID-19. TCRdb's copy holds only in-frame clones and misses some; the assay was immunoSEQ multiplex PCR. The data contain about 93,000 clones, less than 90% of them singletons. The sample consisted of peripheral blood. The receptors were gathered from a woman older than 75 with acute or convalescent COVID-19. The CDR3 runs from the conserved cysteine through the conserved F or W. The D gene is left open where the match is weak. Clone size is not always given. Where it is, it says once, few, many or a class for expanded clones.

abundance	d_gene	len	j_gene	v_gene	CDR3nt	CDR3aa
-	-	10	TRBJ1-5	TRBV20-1	TGCAGTGCTCTAATCCAGCCCCAGCATTTT	CSALIQPQHF
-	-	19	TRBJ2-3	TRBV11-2	TGTGCCAGCAGCTTAGCTACTTGGGGGACAAGTCCTAGCACAGATACGCAGTATTTT	CASSLATWGTSPSTDTQYF
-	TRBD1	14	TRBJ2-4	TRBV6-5	TGTGCCAGCACCCCCGGACAGGGGGCCAGCATTCAGTACTTC	CASTPGQGASIQYF
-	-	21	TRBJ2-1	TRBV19	TGTGCCAGTAAGGTACCAAACAAGGGGCAGGGGCAAGCCATAAAATACAATGAGCAGTTCTTC	CASKVPNKGQGQAIKYNEQFF
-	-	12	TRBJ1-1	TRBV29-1	TGCAGCGTGTCTTACAGGAACACTGAAGCTTTCTTT	CSVSYRNTEAFF
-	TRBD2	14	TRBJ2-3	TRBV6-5	TGTGCCAGCAGTCGGACTAGTCTAGAAGGTACGCAGTATTTT	CASSRTSLEGTQYF
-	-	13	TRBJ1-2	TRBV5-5	TGTGCCAGCAGCTTGGGCGTCCTCTATGGCTACACCTTC	CASSLGVLYGYTF
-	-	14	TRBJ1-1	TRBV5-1	TGCGCCAGCAGCTTGGGGGGGCAGAACACTGAAGCTTTCTTT	CASSLGGQNTEAFF
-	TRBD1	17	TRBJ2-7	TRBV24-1	TGTGCCACCAGTGATTTGCCCGACAGGGGGTTTCCCTACGAGCAGTACTTC	CATSDLPDRGFPYEQYF
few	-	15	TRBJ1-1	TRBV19	TGTGCCAGTAGTAAGCAGACAGTTTTGAACACTGAAGCTTTCTTT	CASSKQTVLNTEAFF
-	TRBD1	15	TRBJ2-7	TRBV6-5	TGTGCCAGCAGTACCCGGGACAGTCACTCCTACGAGCAGTACTTC	CASSTRDSHSYEQYF
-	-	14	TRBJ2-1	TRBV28	TGTGCCACCCAAGGGGCTAGCTCCTACAATGAGCAGTTCTTC	CATQGASSYNEQFF
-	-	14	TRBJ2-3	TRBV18	TGTGCCAGCTCACCACTAGCATCCACAGATACGCAGTATTTT	CASSPLASTDTQYF
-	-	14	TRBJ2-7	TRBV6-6	TGTGCCAGCAGTTATGTGGAGGGCTCCTACGAGCAGTACTTC	CASSYVEGSYEQYF
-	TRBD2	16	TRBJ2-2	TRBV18	TGTGCCAGCTCACCACTTCAAGCGGGAGCGACCGGGGAGCTGTTTTTT	CASSPLQAGATGELFF
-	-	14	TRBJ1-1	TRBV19	TGTGCCAGTAGTTTGTCGGGGGGGATCACTGAAGCTTTCTTT	CASSLSGGITEAFF
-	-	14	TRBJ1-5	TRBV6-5	TGTGCCAGCAGTACCGCCAGGTTCAATCAGCCCCAGCATTTT	CASSTARFNQPQHF
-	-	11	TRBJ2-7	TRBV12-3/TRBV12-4	TGTGCCAGCAGTTTAGGTAGGGGGCAGTACTTC	CASSLGRGQYF
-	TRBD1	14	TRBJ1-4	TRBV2	TGTGCCAGCAGTGAGGGACAGGAGAATGAAAAACTGTTTTTT	CASSEGQENEKLFF
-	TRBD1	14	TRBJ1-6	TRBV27	TGTGCCAGCAGTACGACAGGGTCGACTTCACCCCTCCACTTT	CASSTTGSTSPLHF
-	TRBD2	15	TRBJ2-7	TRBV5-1	TGCGCCAGCAGCACCGGGACTAGCGGGCCCTACGAGCAGTACTTC	CASSTGTSGPYEQYF
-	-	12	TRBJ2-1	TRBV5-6	TGTGCCAGCGCCCTGGGGGGTAATGAGCAGTTCTTC	CASALGGNEQFF
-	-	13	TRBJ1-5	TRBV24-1	TGTGCCACCAGTGATTTCAGGGCTGGGCCCCAGCATTTT	CATSDFRAGPQHF
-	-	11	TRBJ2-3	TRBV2	TGTGCCAGGGGACACACAGATACGCAGTATTTT	CARGHTDTQYF